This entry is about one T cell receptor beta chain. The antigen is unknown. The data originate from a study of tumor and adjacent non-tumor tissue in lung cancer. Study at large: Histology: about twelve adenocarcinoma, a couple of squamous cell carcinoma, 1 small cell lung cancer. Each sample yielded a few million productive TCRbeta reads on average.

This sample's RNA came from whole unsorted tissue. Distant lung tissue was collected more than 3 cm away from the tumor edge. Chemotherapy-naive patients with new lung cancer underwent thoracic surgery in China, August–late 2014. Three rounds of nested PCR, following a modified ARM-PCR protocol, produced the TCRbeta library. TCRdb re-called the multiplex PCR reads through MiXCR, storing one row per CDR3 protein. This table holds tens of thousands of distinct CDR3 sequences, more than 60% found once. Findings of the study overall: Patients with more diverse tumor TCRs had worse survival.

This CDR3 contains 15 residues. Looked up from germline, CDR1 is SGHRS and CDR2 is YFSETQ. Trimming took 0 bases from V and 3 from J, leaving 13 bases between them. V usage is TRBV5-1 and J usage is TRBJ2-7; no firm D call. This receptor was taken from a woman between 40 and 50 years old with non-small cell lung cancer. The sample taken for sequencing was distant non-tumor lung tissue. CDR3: CASSLAGPPDYEQYF. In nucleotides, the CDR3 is TGCGCCAGCAGCTTGGCCGGCCCTCCCGACTACGAGCAGTACTTC.